Listed below are T cell receptor beta chains from one sample, sequenced in a study of T cell changes during pregnancy in multiple sclerosis. Assay used: immunoSEQ multiplex PCR; TCRdb lists only in-frame clones, some missing. The sample holds 45,000 to 55,000 clones, approximately 92% seen once. Sequencing used peripheral blood, obtained after pregnancy. The receptor set was obtained from a female donor with multiple sclerosis, enrolled in a pregnancy study. Each CDR3 is given with its conserved first and last residue. The order of the fields is J gene, clone size, V gene, CDR3 protein. Size is stated for part of the rows, as once, few or many counts, or as a class when the clone is expanded.

TRBJ1-2	-	TRBV7-2	CASSPDKSGGYTF
TRBJ2-1	-	TRBV15	CATSRGGTSGAVEQFF
TRBJ1-5	-	TRBV18	CASSPADRGPQHF
TRBJ2-3	-	TRBV15	CATSRERGGRTDTQYF
TRBJ1-3	once	TRBV7-2	CASSLARVGNTIYF
TRBJ2-5	once	TRBV6-6	CASSYSEAVGTQYF
TRBJ2-3	-	TRBV5-4	CASSYGQSTDTQYF
TRBJ1-6	once	TRBV15	CATSRAGINSPLHF
TRBJ1-1	-	TRBV7-2	CASSFLGGNTEAFF
TRBJ2-1	-	TRBV16	CASSTLAGYNEQFF
TRBJ1-2	-	TRBV4-2	CASSQDRMGQGDGYTF
TRBJ2-7	-	TRBV5-5	CASSRDWSYEQYF
TRBJ2-1	-	TRBV4-3	CASSQDTGQLYNEQFF
TRBJ2-5	-	TRBV6-5	CASRERGAGETQYF
TRBJ1-1	-	TRBV18	CASSPRSGSAEAFF
TRBJ1-4	-	TRBV2	CASRRRTGEKLFF
TRBJ1-3	once	TRBV29-1	CSVRAGSGNTIYF
TRBJ2-3	-	TRBV7-2	CASSPRRTDTQYF
TRBJ1-6	-	TRBV5-6	CASSSLTGQGNSPLHF
TRBJ1-5	-	TRBV7-8	CASSSGQENQPQHF
TRBJ1-2	-	TRBV9	CASSVSDSIGGYTF
TRBJ1-1	-	TRBV6-5	CATCRVRMNTEAFF
TRBJ1-6	-	TRBV6-6	CASSFRTGGRVSPLHF
TRBJ1-2	-	TRBV7-8	CASSSPGTGVYGYTF
TRBJ2-7	-	TRBV29-1	CSVGGPSGGNEQYF
TRBJ2-7	once	TRBV7-8	CASRSGTASLKWGDPHYEQYF
TRBJ1-2	-	TRBV2	CASSPWTGKGYGYTF
TRBJ2-1	-	TRBV7-2	CASSLAQGRYNEQFF
TRBJ2-5	few	TRBV5-1	CASSWKAAREETQYF
TRBJ2-2	-	TRBV6-1	CASKGASGWTGELFF
TRBJ1-5	-	TRBV7-9	CASSHGPEGSNQPQHF
TRBJ1-6	-	TRBV11-2	CASSLGGLSSPLHF
TRBJ2-1	-	TRBV7-7	CASSLGRQGEPYNEQFF
TRBJ1-3	-	TRBV7-2	CASTPTAISGNTIYF
TRBJ2-3	-	TRBV6-4	CARLASGLAGVSSTDTQYF
TRBJ2-1	-	TRBV7-3	CASSLGTSGGGQFF
TRBJ2-3	-	TRBV29-1	CSARMDIGTDTQYF
TRBJ1-5	-	TRBV27	CASSLRGGQPQHF
TRBJ2-3	-	TRBV19	CASSIDGVGGSTDTQYF
TRBJ1-1	-	TRBV19	CASSTTPRGAEAFF
TRBJ2-7	-	TRBV2	CASRGVFYEQYF
TRBJ2-7	-	TRBV29-1	CSATGLSYEQYF